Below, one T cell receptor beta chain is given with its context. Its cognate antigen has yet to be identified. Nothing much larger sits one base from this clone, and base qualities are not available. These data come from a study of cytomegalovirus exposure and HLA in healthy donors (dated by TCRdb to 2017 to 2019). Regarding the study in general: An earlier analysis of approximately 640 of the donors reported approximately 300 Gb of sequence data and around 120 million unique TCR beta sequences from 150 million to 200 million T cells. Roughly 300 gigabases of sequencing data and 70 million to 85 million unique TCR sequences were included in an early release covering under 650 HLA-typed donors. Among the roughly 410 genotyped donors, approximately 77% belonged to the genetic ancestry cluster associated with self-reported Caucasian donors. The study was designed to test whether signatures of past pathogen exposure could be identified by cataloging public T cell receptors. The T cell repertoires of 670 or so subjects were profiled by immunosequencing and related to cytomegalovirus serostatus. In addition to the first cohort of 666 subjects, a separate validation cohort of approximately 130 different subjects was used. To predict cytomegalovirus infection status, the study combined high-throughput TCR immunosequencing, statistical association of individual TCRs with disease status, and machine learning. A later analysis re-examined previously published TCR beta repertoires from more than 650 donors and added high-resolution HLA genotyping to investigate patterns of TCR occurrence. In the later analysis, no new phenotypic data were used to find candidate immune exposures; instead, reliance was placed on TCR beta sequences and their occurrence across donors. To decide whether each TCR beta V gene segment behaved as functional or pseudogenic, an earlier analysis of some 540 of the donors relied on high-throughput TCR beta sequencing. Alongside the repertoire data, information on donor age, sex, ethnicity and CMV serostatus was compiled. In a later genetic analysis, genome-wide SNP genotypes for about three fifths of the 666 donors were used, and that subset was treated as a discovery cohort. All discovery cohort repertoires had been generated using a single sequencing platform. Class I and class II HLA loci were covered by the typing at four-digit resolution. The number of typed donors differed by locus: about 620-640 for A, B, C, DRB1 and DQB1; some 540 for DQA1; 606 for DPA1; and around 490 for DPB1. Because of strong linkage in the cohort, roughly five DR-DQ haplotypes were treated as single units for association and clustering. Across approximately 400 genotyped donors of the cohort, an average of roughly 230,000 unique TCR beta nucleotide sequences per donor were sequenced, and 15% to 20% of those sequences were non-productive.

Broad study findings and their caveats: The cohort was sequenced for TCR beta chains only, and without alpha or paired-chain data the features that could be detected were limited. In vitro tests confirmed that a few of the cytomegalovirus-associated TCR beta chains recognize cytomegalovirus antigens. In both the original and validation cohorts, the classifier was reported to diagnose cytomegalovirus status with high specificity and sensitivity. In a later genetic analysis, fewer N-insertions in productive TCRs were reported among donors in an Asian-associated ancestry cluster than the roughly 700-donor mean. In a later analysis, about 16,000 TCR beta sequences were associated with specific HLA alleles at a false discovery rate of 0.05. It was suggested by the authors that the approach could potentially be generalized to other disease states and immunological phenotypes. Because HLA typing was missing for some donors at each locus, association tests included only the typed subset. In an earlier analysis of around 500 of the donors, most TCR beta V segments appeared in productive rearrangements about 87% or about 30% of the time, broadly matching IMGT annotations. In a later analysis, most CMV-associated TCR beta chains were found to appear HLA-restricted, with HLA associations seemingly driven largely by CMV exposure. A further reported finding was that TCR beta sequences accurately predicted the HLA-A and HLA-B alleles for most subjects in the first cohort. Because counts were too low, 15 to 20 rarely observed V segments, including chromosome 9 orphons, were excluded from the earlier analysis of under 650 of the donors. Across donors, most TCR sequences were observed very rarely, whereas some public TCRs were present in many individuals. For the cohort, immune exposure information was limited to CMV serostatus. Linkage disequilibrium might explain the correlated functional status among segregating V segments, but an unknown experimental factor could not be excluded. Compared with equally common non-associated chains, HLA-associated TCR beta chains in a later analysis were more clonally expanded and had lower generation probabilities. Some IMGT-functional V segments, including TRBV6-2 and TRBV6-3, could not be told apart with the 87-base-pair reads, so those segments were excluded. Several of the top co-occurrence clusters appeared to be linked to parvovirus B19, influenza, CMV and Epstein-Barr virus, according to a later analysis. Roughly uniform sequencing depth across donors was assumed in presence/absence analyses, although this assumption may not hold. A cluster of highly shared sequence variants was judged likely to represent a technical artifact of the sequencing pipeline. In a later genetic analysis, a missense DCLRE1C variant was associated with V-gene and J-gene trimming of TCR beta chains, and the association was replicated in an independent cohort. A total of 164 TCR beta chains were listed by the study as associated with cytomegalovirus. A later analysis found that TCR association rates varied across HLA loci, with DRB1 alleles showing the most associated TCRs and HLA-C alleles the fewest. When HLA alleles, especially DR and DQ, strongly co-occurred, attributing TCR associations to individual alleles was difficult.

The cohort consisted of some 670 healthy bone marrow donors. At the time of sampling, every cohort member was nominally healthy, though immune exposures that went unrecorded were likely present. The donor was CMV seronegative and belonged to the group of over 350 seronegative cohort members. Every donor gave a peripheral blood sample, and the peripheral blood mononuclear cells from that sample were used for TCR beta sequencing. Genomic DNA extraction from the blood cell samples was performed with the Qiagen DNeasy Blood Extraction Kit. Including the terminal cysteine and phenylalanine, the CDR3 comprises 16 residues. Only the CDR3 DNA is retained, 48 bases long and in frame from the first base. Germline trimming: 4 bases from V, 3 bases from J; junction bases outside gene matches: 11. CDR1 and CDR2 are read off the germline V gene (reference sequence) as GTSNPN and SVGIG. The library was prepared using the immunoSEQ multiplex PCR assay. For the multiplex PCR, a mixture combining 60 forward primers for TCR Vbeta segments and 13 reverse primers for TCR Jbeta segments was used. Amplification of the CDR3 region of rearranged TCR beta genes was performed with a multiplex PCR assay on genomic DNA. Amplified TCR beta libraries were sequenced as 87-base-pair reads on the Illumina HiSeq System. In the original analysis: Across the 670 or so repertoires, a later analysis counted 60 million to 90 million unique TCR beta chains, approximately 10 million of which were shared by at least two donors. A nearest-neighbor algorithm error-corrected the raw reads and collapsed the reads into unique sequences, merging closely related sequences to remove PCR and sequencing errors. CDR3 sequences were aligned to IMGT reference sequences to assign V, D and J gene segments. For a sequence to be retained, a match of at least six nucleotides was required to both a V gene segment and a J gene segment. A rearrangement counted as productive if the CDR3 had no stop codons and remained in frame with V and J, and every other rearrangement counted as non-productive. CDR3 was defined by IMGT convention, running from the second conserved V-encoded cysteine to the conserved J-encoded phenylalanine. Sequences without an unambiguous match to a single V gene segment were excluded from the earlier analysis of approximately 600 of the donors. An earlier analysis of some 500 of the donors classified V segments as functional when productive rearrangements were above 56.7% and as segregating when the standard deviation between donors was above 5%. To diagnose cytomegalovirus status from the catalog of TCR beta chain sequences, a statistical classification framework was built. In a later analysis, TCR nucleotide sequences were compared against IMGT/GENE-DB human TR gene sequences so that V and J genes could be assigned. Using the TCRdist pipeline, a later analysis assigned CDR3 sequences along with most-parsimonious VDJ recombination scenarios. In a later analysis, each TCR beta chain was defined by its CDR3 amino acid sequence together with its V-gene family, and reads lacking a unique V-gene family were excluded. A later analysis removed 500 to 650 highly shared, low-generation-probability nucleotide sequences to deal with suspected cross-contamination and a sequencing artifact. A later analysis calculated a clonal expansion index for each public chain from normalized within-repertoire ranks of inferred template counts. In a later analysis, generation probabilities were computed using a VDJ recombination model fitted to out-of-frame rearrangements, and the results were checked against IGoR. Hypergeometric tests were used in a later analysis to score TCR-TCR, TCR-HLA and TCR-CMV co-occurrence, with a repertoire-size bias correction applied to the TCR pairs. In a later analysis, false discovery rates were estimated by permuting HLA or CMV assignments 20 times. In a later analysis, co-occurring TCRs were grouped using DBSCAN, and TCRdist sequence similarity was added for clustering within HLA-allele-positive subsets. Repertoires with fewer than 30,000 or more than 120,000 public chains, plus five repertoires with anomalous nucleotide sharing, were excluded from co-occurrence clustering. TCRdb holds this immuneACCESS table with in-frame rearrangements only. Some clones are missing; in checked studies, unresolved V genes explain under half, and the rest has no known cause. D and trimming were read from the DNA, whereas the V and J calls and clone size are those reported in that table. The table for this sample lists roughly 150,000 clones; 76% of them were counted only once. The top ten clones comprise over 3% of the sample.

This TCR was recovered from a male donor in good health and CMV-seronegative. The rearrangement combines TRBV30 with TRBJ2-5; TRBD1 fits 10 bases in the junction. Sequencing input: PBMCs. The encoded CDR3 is CAWTGPVGTGEETQYF. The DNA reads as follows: TGTGCCTGGACTGGCCCGGTCGGGACAGGGGAAGAGACCCAGTACTTC.